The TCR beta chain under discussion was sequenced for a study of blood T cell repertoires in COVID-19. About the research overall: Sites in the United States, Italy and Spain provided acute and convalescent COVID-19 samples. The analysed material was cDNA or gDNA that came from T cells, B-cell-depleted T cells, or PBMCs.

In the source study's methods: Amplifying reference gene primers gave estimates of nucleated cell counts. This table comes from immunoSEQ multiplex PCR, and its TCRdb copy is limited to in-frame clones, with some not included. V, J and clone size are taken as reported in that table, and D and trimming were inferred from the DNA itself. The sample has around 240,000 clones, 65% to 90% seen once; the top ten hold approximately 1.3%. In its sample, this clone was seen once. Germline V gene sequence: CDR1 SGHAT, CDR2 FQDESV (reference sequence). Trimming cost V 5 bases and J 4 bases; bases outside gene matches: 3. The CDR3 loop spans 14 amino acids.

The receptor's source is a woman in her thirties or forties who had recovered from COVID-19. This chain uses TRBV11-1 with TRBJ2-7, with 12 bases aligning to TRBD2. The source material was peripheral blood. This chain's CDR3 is CASSAGLAGYEQYF. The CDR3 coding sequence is TGTGCCAGCAGCGCCGGACTAGCGGGGTACGAGCAGTACTTC.